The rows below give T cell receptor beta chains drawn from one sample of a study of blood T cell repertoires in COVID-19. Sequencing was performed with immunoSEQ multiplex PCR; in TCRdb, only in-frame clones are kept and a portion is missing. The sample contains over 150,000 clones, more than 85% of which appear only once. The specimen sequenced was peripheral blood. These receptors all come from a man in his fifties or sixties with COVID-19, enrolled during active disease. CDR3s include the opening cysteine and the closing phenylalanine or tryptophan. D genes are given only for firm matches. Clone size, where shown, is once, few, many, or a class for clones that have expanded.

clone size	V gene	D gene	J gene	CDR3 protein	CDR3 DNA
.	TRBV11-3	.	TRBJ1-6	CASSLEGPNSPLHF	TGTGCCAGCAGCTTGGAGGGCCCTAATTCACCCCTCCACTTT
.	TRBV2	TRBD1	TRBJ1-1	CASTHRGLTMNTEAFF	TGTGCCAGCACCCACAGGGGTCTTACCATGAACACTGAAGCTTTCTTT
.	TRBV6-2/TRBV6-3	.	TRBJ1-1	CASSYSAPLKAFF	TGTGCCAGCAGTTACTCGGCCCCCCTGAAAGCTTTCTTT
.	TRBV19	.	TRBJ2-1	CASSISVSSYNEQFF	TGTGCCAGTAGTATAAGCGTTAGCTCCTACAATGAGCAGTTCTTC
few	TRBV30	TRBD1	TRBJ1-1	CAWETGLNTEAFF	TGTGCCTGGGAGACAGGGCTGAACACTGAAGCTTTCTTT
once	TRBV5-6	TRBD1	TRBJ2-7	CATRGQGSSYEQYF	TGTGCCACCAGGGGACAGGGCAGCTCCTACGAGCAGTACTTC
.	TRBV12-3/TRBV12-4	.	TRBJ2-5	CASSFSRETQYF	TGTGCCAGCAGTTTTTCCCGAGAGACCCAGTACTTC
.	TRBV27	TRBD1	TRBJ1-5	CASSLQGGYSNQPQHF	TGTGCCAGCAGTTTACAGGGGGGATATAGCAATCAGCCCCAGCATTTT
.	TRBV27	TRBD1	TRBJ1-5	CASRRLQGAPEQPQHF	TGTGCCAGCAGGCGCCTACAGGGGGCGCCGGAACAGCCCCAGCATTTT
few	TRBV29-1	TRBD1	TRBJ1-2	CSVESLGQGAQNNGYTF	TGCAGCGTTGAATCGTTGGGACAGGGGGCGCAAAATAATGGCTACACCTTC
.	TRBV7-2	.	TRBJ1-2	CASSSQRTAYYGYTF	TGTGCCAGCAGCTCTCAAAGGACAGCTTACTATGGCTACACCTTC
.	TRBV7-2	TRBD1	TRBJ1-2	CASSSGQGTNYGYTF	TGTGCCAGCAGCTCCGGACAGGGGACTAACTATGGCTACACCTTC
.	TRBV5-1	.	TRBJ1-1	CASSLADGHLNTEAFF	TGCGCCAGCAGCTTGGCCGATGGGCACTTGAACACTGAAGCTTTCTTT
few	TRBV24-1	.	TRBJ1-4	CATSERFNEKLFF	TGTGCCACCAGTGAGAGGTTTAATGAAAAACTGTTTTTT
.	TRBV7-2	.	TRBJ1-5	CASSDRPSNQPQHF	TGTGCCAGCTCCGACAGACCTAGCAATCAGCCCCAGCATTTT
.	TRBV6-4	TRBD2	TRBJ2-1	CASSLAGGGYNEQFF	TGTGCCAGCAGTCTAGCGGGAGGCGGGTACAATGAGCAGTTCTTC
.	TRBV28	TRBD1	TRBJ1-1	CASSSTTGVTEAFF	TGTGCCAGCAGTTCCACAACAGGGGTAACTGAAGCTTTCTTT
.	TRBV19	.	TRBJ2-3	CASGRQDTQYF	TGTGCCAGCGGGAGACAGGATACGCAGTATTTT
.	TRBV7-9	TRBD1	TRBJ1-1	CASSSQGAGATEAFF	TGTGCCAGCAGCTCCCAGGGGGCAGGGGCGACTGAAGCTTTCTTT
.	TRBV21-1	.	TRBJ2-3	CASSKAPVGQGAGTDTQYF	.
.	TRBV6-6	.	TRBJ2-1	CASGTGYSNNEQFF	TGTGCCAGCGGTACGGGGTACTCAAACAATGAGCAGTTCTTC
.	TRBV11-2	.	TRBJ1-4	CASRRSGGPYNEKLFF	TGTGCCAGCAGGCGGTCGGGGGGGCCCTATAATGAAAAACTGTTTTTT
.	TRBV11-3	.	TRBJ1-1	CASSLLGQREAFF	TGTGCCAGCAGCTTGTTGGGGCAGCGTGAAGCTTTCTTT
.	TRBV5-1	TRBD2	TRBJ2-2	CASSLGLDRVTGELFF	TGCGCCAGCAGCCTGGGACTAGACCGGGTCACCGGGGAGCTGTTTTTT